Below, 19 T cell receptor beta chains from the same sample are listed, as sequenced in a study of tissue T cells after allogeneic stem cell transplantation. Time point defined: mouse harvest day 14 after allogeneic transplant. Tail vein injection delivered 10^7 T-cell-depleted bone marrow cells and 10^6 splenic CD5+ T cells. Sequencing was performed with immunoSEQ multiplex PCR; in TCRdb, only in-frame clones are kept and a portion is missing. The table has about 1,900 clones, roughly 51% seen once. Material: lymph node tissue. These receptors were obtained from a female BALB/c mouse given C57BL/6 T cells with graft-versus-host disease after an allogeneic hematopoietic cell transplant.

This clone was observed a handful of times. Gene names are mouse gene names. From the germline J gene comes the end of the CDR3, since the read stops 1 residue before it. The chain joins TRBV26 to TRBJ2-1; tentative D call: TRBD2 (7 bases). V lost 1 base and J lost 3, with 7 bases in between. There are 14 residues in the CDR3. The germline V gene encodes CDR1 KGHPV and CDR2 FQNQEV (reference sequence). The part of the CDR3 DNA that was read is TGTGCCAGCAGTCTGTGGGGGGCCTATGCTGAGCAGTTC. Its translation is CASSLWGAYAEQF. The whole CDR3 sequence reads CASSLWGAYAEQFF.

This clone was counted a few times. Gene names are mouse gene names. The CDR3 end is not reached by the read, which stops 1 residue before it; the germline J gene fills it in. The V and J genes are TRBV16 and TRBJ1-4, with 7 bases lining up with TRBD1. Germline V gene lookup returns CDR1 SGHSA and CDR2 FRNQAP. V shed 5 bases and J 4 bases; nucleotides not matched to a gene: 7. The CDR3 has 15 residues. CDR3 bases read: TGTGCAAGCAGCCCCGCAGGGGGAGGCAACGAAAGATTATTT. Translated, it gives CASSPAGGGNERLF. From start to end, the CDR3 is CASSPAGGGNERLFF. Full variable domain (missing parts from reference TRBV16 and TRBJ1-4): NAGVIQTPRHKVTGKGQEATLWCEPISGHSAVFWYRQTIVQGLEFLTYFRNQAPIDDSGMPKERFSAQMPNQSHSTLKIQSTQPQDSAVYLCASSPAGGGNERLFFGHGTKLSVL.

About this clone: Mouse gene names and germline throughout. The CDR3 end lies 1 residue beyond the end of the read and is filled in from the germline J gene. The chain uses TRBV12-1 and TRBJ1-3; 10 positions agree with TRBD1. Per germline, CDR1 SGHSN and CDR2 HYEKVE. Trimming at V came to 1 base and at J to 3 bases, leaving 5 bases not matched to a gene. The CDR3 length is 16 residues. The sequenced CDR3 bases are TGTGCCAGCTCTCTTCTGGGACAGGGGCTTGGAAATACGCTCTAT. Translated, it gives CASSLLGQGLGNTLY. The CDR3 in its entirety is CASSLLGQGLGNTLYF.

Remarks on this clone: The listed genes are named as in mouse. From the germline J gene comes the end of the CDR3, since the read stops 1 residue before it. The J gene is TRBJ1-2, the V gene TRBV3, with D possibly TRBD1 on 5 matching bases. In germline, CDR1 is SNHLY, CDR2 FYNGKV (reference sequence). The CDR3 covers 13 residues. The V end lost 4 bases, the J end lost 1 base, and 7 bases lay between the germline ends. The CDR3 protein is CASSSDRNSDYTF. The DNA read from the CDR3 is TGTGCCAGCAGCTCCGACAGAAACTCCGACTACACC.

Notes on this clone: Gene names and germline match the mouse. The read ends 1 residue shy of where the CDR3 ends; the end is completed using the germline J gene. V and J are TRBV26 and TRBJ2-7; D ambiguous. The CDR3 runs to 12 residues. Trimming took 2 bases from V and 6 from J, leaving 8 bases between them. Germline V lookup: CDR1 KGHPV, CDR2 FQNQEV (reference sequence). The CDR3 is CASSLKGIEQYF. The part of the CDR3 DNA that was read is TGTGCCAGCAGTCTGAAGGGTATTGAACAGTAC.

As to this clone: Mouse gene names and germline throughout. The CDR3 end is not reached by the read, which stops 1 residue before it; the germline J gene fills it in. This sequence joins TRBV23 and TRBJ2-5; TRBD2, the table's D call, was not compared with the DNA. There are 15 residues in the CDR3. CDR1 and CDR2 from the germline V gene are KGHTA and FQNQQP. The CDR3: CSSSPGTGRQDTQYF. The DNA read from the CDR3 is TGCTCCAGCAGTCCCGGGACTGGGAGGCAAGACACCCAGTAC. Supplemented by reference TRBV23 and TRBJ2-5, the full variable domain reads DAAVTQKPRYLIKMKGQEAEMKCIPEKGHTAVFWYQQKQSKELKFLIYFQNQQPLDQIDMVKERFSAVCPSSSLCSLGIRTCEAEDSALYLCSSSPGTGRQDTQYFGPGTRLLVL.

In the case of this clone: Genes here carry mouse names. The sequenced fragment ends 1 residue before the CDR3 boundary, so the rest is inferred from the germline J gene. The chain carries TRBV12-1 and TRBJ2-3; D possibly corresponds to TRBD2 (6 bases). This CDR3 contains 15 residues. Germline loops: CDR1 SGHSN, CDR2 HYEKVE. Trimming cost V 2 bases and J 0 bases, with 11 bases left between them. CDR3 residues: CASSPRWGSAETLYF. CDR3 DNA, as far as it was read: TGTGCCAGCTCTCCCCGCTGGGGTAGTGCAGAAACGCTGTAT. Full variable domain (outside the CDR3, taken from reference TRBV12-1 and TRBJ2-3): DSGVVQSPRHIIKEKGGRSVLTCIPISGHSNVVWYQQTLGKELKFLIQHYEKVERDKGFLPSRFSVQQFDDYHSEMNMSALELEDSAMYFCASSPRWGSAETLYFGSGTRLTVL.

About this clone: The genes and germline here are from mouse. Read coverage stops 1 residue before the CDR3 terminus; the germline J gene supplies the remainder. This chain connects TRBV3 to TRBJ1-4; the D gene is possibly TRBD1 (6 bases). The ends were cut back, 6 bases at V and 0 bases at J, with 8 bases in the middle. CDR1 and CDR2 from the germline V gene are SNHLY and FYNGKV (reference sequence). The CDR3 runs 14 residues. CDR3 DNA, as far as it was read: TGTGCCAGCAGTCGACAGGTTTCCAACGAAAGATTATTT. Translating gives CASSRQVSNERLF. The complete CDR3 sequence is CASSRQVSNERLFF.

On this clone itself: One end of the junction is discordant with germline, which a read error may explain. The genes are named according to mouse. The read is 1 residue too short to cover the CDR3 end, so that end is filled in from the germline J gene. The rearrangement joins TRBV13-3 to TRBJ2-7, with D possibly TRBD1 on 7 matching bases. In germline, CDR1 is NNHDY, CDR2 SYVADS. The CDR3 extends over 12 amino acids. The CDR3 bases that were read are TGTGCCAGCGGTGAAAGGGGGCGCGAACAGTAC. This codes for CASGERGREQY. The CDR3 as a whole reads CASGERGREQYF.

On this clone itself: The gene names here belong to mouse. The read ends 1 residue shy of where the CDR3 ends; the end is completed using the germline J gene. The J gene is TRBJ1-5, the V gene TRBV12-2, with unresolved D. Trimming shortened V by 4 bases and J by 0 bases, and 9 bases separated the two germline ends. This CDR3 has 14 residues. Germline V CDR1 and CDR2: SGHLS, HYDKME. The CDR3 spells CASSPDNNNQAPLF. The CDR3 DNA, read in part, is TGTGCCAGCTCCCCCGACAATAACAACCAGGCTCCGCTT.

The table lists this clone with a few counts. Here the gene names and germline are mouse. The read gets to within 1 residue of the CDR3 end, and the germline J gene fills in the rest. The rearrangement uses TRBV1 and TRBJ2-4, with TRBD2 identical over 13 bases. The V and J ends lost 3 bases and 6 bases, in that order; junction bases with no gene match: 0. CDR3 size: 14 residues. CDR1 is NSQYPW, CDR2 LRSPGD, per germline (reference sequence). CDR3 bases read: TGCACCTGCAGTGCGGGACTGGGGGGGAACACCTTGTAC. Protein: CTCSAGLGGNTLY. The whole CDR3 reads CTCSAGLGGNTLYF.

Comment on this clone: The genes and germline here are from mouse. The sequenced fragment ends 1 residue before the CDR3 boundary, so the rest is inferred from the germline J gene. The chain joins TRBV5 to TRBJ1-1; D gene ambiguous. Germline lookup yields CDR1 LGHNA and CDR2 YNLKQL (reference sequence). With 4 bases removed from V and 1 base from J, the gap between germline ends came to 10 bases. This CDR3 contains 14 residues. CDR3 DNA, as far as it was read: TGTGCCAGCAGCCCAGGCAGATTAAACACAGAAGTCTTC. It yields the protein CASSPGRLNTEVF. The complete CDR3 reads CASSPGRLNTEVFF.

Of note for this clone: The listed genes are named as in mouse. The read finishes 1 residue shy of the CDR3 end, and the germline J gene is used to complete it. The rearrangement uses TRBV26 and TRBJ2-5, with 10 bases fitting TRBD1. Germline lookup yields CDR1 KGHPV and CDR2 FQNQEV (reference sequence). The V gene end was trimmed by 2 bases and the J gene end by 4 bases; junction bases not matched to a gene: 0. CDR3 length equals 14 residues. The CDR3 reads CASSLGTGEDTQYF. The sequenced part of the CDR3 DNA is TGTGCCAGCAGTCTGGGGACAGGGGAAGACACCCAGTAC.

This clone was picked up a small number of times. Mouse gene names and germline throughout. The CDR3 end is not reached by the read, which stops 1 residue before it; the germline J gene fills it in. The chain uses TRBV20 and TRBJ1-5, with a weak D call TRBD1 (6 bases). The CDR3 is 13 amino acids. Trimming left V 0 bases short and J 6 bases short, with 9 bases between. CDR1 and CDR2 (germline): GFQATS, STVNSAI. Partial CDR3 DNA: TGTGGTGCTAGGGAACAGGGCGGCCAGGCTCCGCTT. This gives the protein CGAREQGGQAPL. The full-length CDR3 reads as CGAREQGGQAPLF.

As concerns this clone: Genes here carry mouse names. Read data end 1 residue before the CDR3 end; the end is taken from the germline J gene. V gene TRBV13-3 combines with J gene TRBJ1-2, with 9 bases aligning to TRBD1. Germline CDR1 NNHDY, CDR2 SYVADS. The CDR3 has 15 residues. V trimming: 7 bases; J trimming: 1 base; junction bases outside the gene matches: 8. The part of the CDR3 DNA that was read is TGTGCCAGCGGTGCTCCGGGACAGGGAAACTCCGACTACACC. It translates to CASGAPGQGNSDYT. The CDR3 in full is CASGAPGQGNSDYTF.

In its sample, this clone ranks as large (0.1 to 1%). Gene labels here are mouse ones. The read ends 1 residue shy of where the CDR3 ends; the end is completed using the germline J gene. This chain uses TRBV13-3 with TRBJ2-1; 8 nucleotides match TRBD2. The CDR3 spans 15 residues. The J segment lost 1 base and the V segment lost 3 bases, leaving 3 bases of the junction unmatched. Germline assignment: CDR1 NNHDY and CDR2 SYVADS. The CDR3 reads CASSGLGKNYAEQFF. The CDR3 DNA, read in part, is TGTGCCAGCAGTGGACTGGGGAAGAACTATGCTGAGCAGTTC.

With respect to this clone: Gene labels here are mouse ones. The CDR3 is cut off 1 residue early in the read; its end comes from the germline J gene. The rearrangement links TRBV23 to TRBJ2-5; TRBD1, the D gene given by the table, was not confirmed from the DNA. The germline V gene encodes CDR1 KGHTA and CDR2 FQNQQP. The CDR3 has 13 residues. This CDR3 is CSSSRQGADTQYF. Incomplete CDR3 DNA: TGCTCCAGCAGTCGACAGGGGGCTGACACCCAGTAC. The whole variable domain, filled in from reference TRBV23 and TRBJ2-5, reads DAAVTQKPRYLIKMKGQEAEMKCIPEKGHTAVFWYQQKQSKELKFLIYFQNQQPLDQIDMVKERFSAVCPSSSLCSLGIRTCEAEDSALYLCSSSRQGADTQYFGPGTRLLVL.

Regarding this clone: These gene names are mouse names. The read ends 1 residue shy of where the CDR3 ends; the end is completed using the germline J gene. The chain couples TRBV5 to TRBJ2-7; 11 bases agree with TRBD1. V was clipped by 2 bases and J by 4 bases; unmatched bases: 4. Germline CDR1 and CDR2: LGHNA and YNLKQL (reference sequence). This CDR3 is 15 amino acids long. The covered CDR3 bases are TGTGCCAGCAGCCAAACCGGGACAGGGGGTTATGAACAGTAC. Translating it yields CASSQTGTGGYEQY. The entire CDR3 sequence reads CASSQTGTGGYEQYF.

Remarks on this clone: Gene names denote mouse genes. CDR3 bases read: TGTGCAAGCAGCTTAAGAGGGGGTGACACAGAAGTCTTC. This gives the protein CASSLRGGDTEVF. The CDR3 reads in full as CASSLRGGDTEVFF. The chain couples TRBV16 to TRBJ1-1; a weak D match, TRBD1 (6 bases). Read coverage stops 1 residue before the CDR3 terminus; the germline J gene supplies the remainder. Trimming stripped 2 bases from V and 3 bases from J, with 10 bases between. CDR1 is SGHSA and CDR2 is FRNQAP in the germline V gene. The CDR3 is 14 residues long. The variable domain in full, completed from reference TRBV16 and TRBJ1-1, reads NAGVIQTPRHKVTGKGQEATLWCEPISGHSAVFWYRQTIVQGLEFLTYFRNQAPIDDSGMPKERFSAQMPNQSHSTLKIQSTQPQDSAVYLCASSLRGGDTEVFFGKGTRLTVV.